The rows below give T cell receptor beta chains drawn from one sample of a study of T-cell reconstitution after alpha-beta-depleted transplantation in children. TCRdb passed the PCR reads through MiXCR, listing each CDR3 protein once. Altogether roughly 670,000 distinct CDR3 sequences are present, about an eighth being singletons, with the ten largest covering 0.79%. The material was PBMCs, obtained before TCRalphabeta/CD19-depleted stem cell transplant. The receptors here all came from a girl aged 2 to 9 with congenital amegakaryocytic thrombocytopenia, due to receive a stem cell transplant. Each CDR3 is given with its conserved first and last residue. D genes are given only for firm matches. The size of a clone is reported for some rows only, either as once, few or many, or as a class for expanded clones.

v_gene,d_gene,abundance,j_gene,CDR3aa,CDR3nt
TRBV7-6,TRBD2,-,TRBJ2-1,CASSLEAGVGDEQFF,TGTGCCAGCAGCTTAGAAGCGGGAGTAGGCGATGAGCAGTTCTTC
TRBV5-1,TRBD2,many,TRBJ2-5,CASSLGLLADEETQYF,TGCGCCAGCAGCTTGGGCCTACTAGCGGATGAAGAGACCCAGTACTTC
TRBV6-1,TRBD1,-,TRBJ2-7,CASSRGQGGEQYF,TGTGCCAGCAGCCGTGGACAGGGGGGGGAGCAGTACTTC
TRBV20-1,-,-,TRBJ2-3,CSARARMVAGLATDTQYF,TGCAGTGCTAGAGCCAGAATGGTTGCGGGACTGGCCACAGATACGCAGTATTTT
TRBV7-2,-,many,TRBJ2-7,CASSLGVRAYEQYF,TGTGCCAGCAGCTTAGGTGTGCGAGCCTACGAGCAGTACTTC
TRBV29-1,-,few,TRBJ2-7,CSVEDLSAGGKNEQYF,TGCAGCGTTGAAGATTTATCGGCGGGCGGCAAGAACGAGCAGTACTTC
TRBV5-1,-,-,TRBJ2-7,CASNQGPSPRILEQYF,TGCGCCAGCAACCAGGGGCCGTCCCCCCGCATCCTGGAGCAGTACTTC
TRBV28,-,many,TRBJ1-2,CASSLGNGYTF,TGTGCCAGCAGTTTAGGCAATGGCTACACCTTC
TRBV5-1,TRBD2,many,TRBJ2-5,CASSGGLAGETQYF,TGCGCCAGCAGCGGCGGACTAGCCGGTGAGACCCAGTACTTC
TRBV7-3,TRBD1,-,TRBJ1-6,CASSSGQGSPLHF,TGTGCCAGCAGCTCCGGACAGGGTTCACCCCTCCACTTT
TRBV12-3/TRBV12-4,-,-,TRBJ2-1,CASSLLASSNEQFF,TGTGCCAGCAGTTTATTGGCTAGCAGCAATGAGCAGTTCTTC
TRBV5-1,-,many,TRBJ2-3,CASSVSSTDTQYF,TGCGCCAGCAGCGTCTCTAGCACAGATACGCAGTATTTT
TRBV7-2,-,many,TRBJ2-3,CASRASLAADTQYF,TGTGCCAGCAGGGCCTCATTAGCGGCAGATACGCAGTATTTT
TRBV29-1,-,-,TRBJ1-1,CSVATDDTFF,TGCAGCGTTGCAACTGACGACACTTTCTTT
TRBV7-8,-,many,TRBJ2-5,CASRRSGLRAQYF,TGTGCCAGCAGACGTAGCGGCCTAAGGGCCCAGTACTTC
TRBV5-1,-,-,TRBJ2-7,CASSLAQGLATHEQYF,TGCGCCAGCAGCTTGGCACAGGGTTTGGCCACCCACGAGCAGTACTTC
TRBV6-5,-,many,TRBJ2-2,CASSYVDRSTGELFF,TGTGCCAGCAGTTACGTTGACAGAAGCACCGGGGAGCTGTTTTTT
TRBV5-5,-,-,TRBJ2-7,CASSLEVSVSYEQYF,TGTGCCAGCAGCTTGGAAGTCTCTGTCTCCTACGAGCAGTACTTC
TRBV12-3/TRBV12-4,TRBD1,-,TRBJ2-1,CASTIFGGQDNEQFF,TGTGCCAGCACCATTTTCGGGGGACAGGACAATGAGCAGTTCTTC
TRBV7-2,-,-,TRBJ2-5,CASSLSIETQYF,TGTGCCAGCAGCTTATCAATAGAGACCCAGTACTTC
TRBV14,-,-,TRBJ2-1,CASSQGQVSSYNEQFF,TGTGCCAGCAGCCAAGGGCAGGTGAGCTCCTACAATGAGCAGTTCTTC
TRBV20-1,TRBD2,few,TRBJ2-7,CSATTSELTYEQYF,TGCAGTGCTACCACTAGCGAGTTAACCTACGAGCAGTACTTC
TRBV20-1,TRBD2,-,TRBJ2-1,CSAPSSGSYNEQFF,TGCAGTGCCCCATCTAGCGGGAGCTACAATGAGCAGTTCTTC
TRBV7-9,-,few,TRBJ2-1,CASSFEHEQFF,TGTGCCAGCAGCTTCGAGCATGAGCAGTTCTTC
TRBV4-2,TRBD1,few,TRBJ2-7,CASSRQTGTHEQYF,TGTGCCAGCAGCCGACAGACAGGGACCCACGAGCAGTACTTC
TRBV13,-,-,TRBJ2-2,CASSPRITGELFF,TGTGCCAGCAGCCCCCGGATCACCGGGGAGCTGTTTTTT
TRBV19,-,many,TRBJ1-5,CASSRNRVNGNQPQHF,TGTGCCAGTAGTAGAAACAGGGTAAATGGCAATCAGCCCCAGCATTTT
TRBV9,TRBD1,many,TRBJ1-1,CASSASGTVNTEAFF,TGTGCCAGCAGTGCGAGCGGGACAGTGAACACTGAAGCTTTCTTT
TRBV27,-,many,TRBJ2-1,CASSLNQLISYNEQFF,TGTGCCAGCAGTTTAAACCAATTAATCTCCTACAATGAGCAGTTCTTC